This T cell receptor (beta chain) comes out of a study of response to subunit inactivated influenza vaccine (dated by TCRdb to 2016 to 2019). Concerning the study at large: Deep quantitative profiling of the T cell receptor repertoire was used in the study to follow responses to a trivalent subunit inactivated influenza vaccine. Overall results and qualifications from the work: The authors proposed that each seasonal influenza vaccination may bring in only a limited number of new T cells.

The CDR3 holds 11 amino acids from the cysteine to the phenylalanine. Only the CDR3 DNA is retained, 33 bases long and in frame from the first base. The germline V gene gives CDR1 as SQVTM and CDR2 as ANQGSEA. The library was prepared using RT-PCR. The instrument was an Illumina HiSeq 2500. TCRdb reran the public reads through fastp at Q25 and MiXCR, keeping productive beta chains. Each record represents a unique CDR3 protein, reported with the most common genes and DNA among its rows. Within this sample are about 300,000 distinct CDR3 sequences, with around 22% of them counted one time only. The biggest ten clones account for 10% of the sample. This clonotype was picked up many times. Its antigen target is currently unknown. Per-base quality was not reported, and no clone a single base away is much larger than it.

The chain uses TRBV29-1 and TRBJ1-1; TRBD1 might be the D gene, on 5 matching bases. Sequences were derived from PBMCs from blood, sampled approximately 22 months after vaccination. The source is a man aged 50 to 69 who received an inactivated influenza vaccine. Donor details come from another sample of the same person, matched by shared clones. The nucleotide sequence is TGCATGGGGCAGACGAACACTGAAGCTTTCTTT. Translated, this is CMGQTNTEAFF.